These T cell receptor beta chains were read from a single sample in a study of blood T cell repertoires in COVID-19. Sequencing was performed with immunoSEQ multiplex PCR; in TCRdb, only in-frame clones are kept and a portion is missing. The sample gives tens of thousands of clones, roughly 80% of which show up once; 9.5% to 10% is in the top ten. Sequencing was done on a sample of peripheral blood. The receptors were sampled from a human donor in a cohort sampled during active COVID-19. Both conserved end residues are part of each CDR3. Fields, in order: V gene, D gene, J gene, clone size, CDR3 DNA, CDR3 protein. The D gene is left open where the match is weak. Clone size appears in some rows only: once, few, many, or a class for an expanded clone.

V gene: TRBV5-1
D gene: -
J gene: TRBJ2-7
clone size: once
CDR3 DNA: TGCGCCAGCAGCTTAGGCAGGCCCTACGAGCAGTACTTC
CDR3 protein: CASSLGRPYEQYF

V gene: TRBV6-5
D gene: -
J gene: TRBJ2-2
clone size: -
CDR3 DNA: TGTGCCAGCAACCAGGGTGCCGGGGAGCTGTTTTTT
CDR3 protein: CASNQGAGELFF

V gene: TRBV18
D gene: -
J gene: TRBJ1-2
clone size: -
CDR3 DNA: TGTGCCAGCTCAGCAGCGGGGGAGTTCTATGGCTACACCTTC
CDR3 protein: CASSAAGEFYGYTF

V gene: TRBV9
D gene: -
J gene: TRBJ2-1
clone size: few
CDR3 DNA: TGTGCCAGCAGCGTAGGAGGATTAGCGGTCAATGAGCAGTTCTTC
CDR3 protein: CASSVGGLAVNEQFF

V gene: TRBV10-3
D gene: TRBD1
J gene: TRBJ2-7
clone size: -
CDR3 DNA: TGTGCCATCAGTAGACAGGGGCCCTTCTACGAGCAGTACTTC
CDR3 protein: CAISRQGPFYEQYF

V gene: TRBV5-1
D gene: TRBD2
J gene: TRBJ2-3
clone size: once
CDR3 DNA: TGCGCCAGCAGCTTAGATAGCGGGGGTAGCACAGATACGCAGTATTTT
CDR3 protein: CASSLDSGGSTDTQYF

V gene: TRBV9
D gene: -
J gene: TRBJ2-7
clone size: -
CDR3 DNA: TGTGCCAGCAGCGTAGGGGTGGGAGGATGGGGCGAGCAGTACTTC
CDR3 protein: CASSVGVGGWGEQYF

V gene: TRBV6-5
D gene: -
J gene: TRBJ1-2
clone size: -
CDR3 DNA: TGTGCCAGCAGCCGGGGGGTGACTGACTATGGCTACACCTTC
CDR3 protein: CASSRGVTDYGYTF

V gene: TRBV5-4
D gene: TRBD2
J gene: TRBJ2-1
clone size: -
CDR3 DNA: TGTGCCAGCACCTCCAGTCTAGCGGGGGCTCTAGGGAATGAGCAGTTCTTC
CDR3 protein: CASTSSLAGALGNEQFF

V gene: TRBV2
D gene: TRBD1
J gene: TRBJ1-2
clone size: -
CDR3 DNA: TGTGCCAGCAATACAGGGGGCTCTGGCTACACCTTC
CDR3 protein: CASNTGGSGYTF

V gene: TRBV5-1
D gene: TRBD1
J gene: TRBJ1-3
clone size: -
CDR3 DNA: TGCGCCAGCAGCCACAGGACAGGGGGCTTCGGTGGAAACACCATATATTTT
CDR3 protein: CASSHRTGGFGGNTIYF

V gene: TRBV6-1
D gene: -
J gene: TRBJ2-1
clone size: -
CDR3 DNA: TGTGCCAGCAGTGAAATCCCAGATACCTTCAATGAGCAGTTCTTC
CDR3 protein: CASSEIPDTFNEQFF

V gene: TRBV24-1
D gene: TRBD2
J gene: TRBJ2-3
clone size: -
CDR3 DNA: TGTGCCACCAGTGACCCCCGACTAGCGGGGGATAATACGCAGTATTTT
CDR3 protein: CATSDPRLAGDNTQYF

V gene: TRBV4-3
D gene: -
J gene: TRBJ2-7
clone size: -
CDR3 DNA: TGCGCCAGCAGCCAAGCAATTTACAGCTCCTACGAGCAGTACTTC
CDR3 protein: CASSQAIYSSYEQYF

V gene: TRBV4-3
D gene: TRBD1
J gene: TRBJ2-3
clone size: -
CDR3 DNA: TGCGCCAGCAGCCAACAGGGGGCAGATACGCAGTATTTT
CDR3 protein: CASSQQGADTQYF

V gene: TRBV7-8
D gene: -
J gene: TRBJ2-5
clone size: -
CDR3 DNA: TGTGCCAGCAGCTTAGAAGCGCACTCTCCCGATGGGGAGACCCAGTACTTC
CDR3 protein: CASSLEAHSPDGETQYF

V gene: TRBV27
D gene: -
J gene: TRBJ1-1
clone size: -
CDR3 DNA: TGTGCCAGCAGAGCCCAGGGTTCGGACACTGAAGCTTTCTTT
CDR3 protein: CASRAQGSDTEAFF

V gene: TRBV7-2
D gene: TRBD2
J gene: TRBJ2-5
clone size: few
CDR3 DNA: TGTGCCAGCAGCCCCCCGGGAGGAAGAGAGACCCAGTACTTC
CDR3 protein: CASSPPGGRETQYF

V gene: TRBV5-1
D gene: TRBD1
J gene: TRBJ1-2
clone size: -
CDR3 DNA: TGCGCCAGCAGCTATAATGGACAGGCGAACTATGGCTACACCTTC
CDR3 protein: CASSYNGQANYGYTF

V gene: TRBV5-8
D gene: -
J gene: TRBJ1-4
clone size: -
CDR3 DNA: TGTGCCAGCAGCCTGGGCTTACAGCCAACTAATGAAAAACTGTTTTTT
CDR3 protein: CASSLGLQPTNEKLFF

V gene: TRBV24-1
D gene: -
J gene: TRBJ2-7
clone size: -
CDR3 DNA: TGTGCCACCACCATCGGACAGTTTCCCTACGAGCAGTACTTC
CDR3 protein: CATTIGQFPYEQYF

V gene: TRBV12-3/TRBV12-4
D gene: -
J gene: TRBJ1-2
clone size: few
CDR3 DNA: TGTGCCAGCAGTCCGGACAGCTATGGCTACACCTTC
CDR3 protein: CASSPDSYGYTF

V gene: TRBV6-1
D gene: TRBD1
J gene: TRBJ1-4
clone size: -
CDR3 DNA: TGTGCCAGCAGTGAGAGGGGACAGGGGGTGGTTAATGAAAAACTGTTTTTT
CDR3 protein: CASSERGQGVVNEKLFF

V gene: TRBV4-1
D gene: TRBD1
J gene: TRBJ1-4
clone size: -
CDR3 DNA: TGCGCCAGCAGCCAACAGGACAGGGCTTATGAAAAACTGTTTTTT
CDR3 protein: CASSQQDRAYEKLFF

V gene: TRBV5-1
D gene: -
J gene: TRBJ2-3
clone size: -
CDR3 DNA: TGCGCCAGCAGCTACAAACCGCCAGGGCTAGGGACAGATACGCAGTATTTT
CDR3 protein: CASSYKPPGLGTDTQYF

V gene: TRBV10-3
D gene: -
J gene: TRBJ1-2
clone size: once
CDR3 DNA: TGTGCCATCCAACGGGGGACTAACTATGGCTACACCTTC
CDR3 protein: CAIQRGTNYGYTF

V gene: TRBV4-1
D gene: -
J gene: TRBJ1-2
clone size: -
CDR3 DNA: TGCGCCAGCAGGGGGGCCAGGCTCTATGGCTACACCTTC
CDR3 protein: CASRGARLYGYTF

V gene: TRBV5-1
D gene: -
J gene: TRBJ2-5
clone size: -
CDR3 DNA: TGCGCCAGCAGCGAAGGAGGCGGGTACGAGACCCAGTACTTC
CDR3 protein: CASSEGGGYETQYF

V gene: TRBV5-5
D gene: -
J gene: TRBJ2-7
clone size: -
CDR3 DNA: TGTGCCAGCAGCTTCTCACAGACCCCCTACGAGCAGTACTTC
CDR3 protein: CASSFSQTPYEQYF

V gene: TRBV4-2
D gene: -
J gene: TRBJ1-2
clone size: -
CDR3 DNA: TGTGCCAGCAGCCAACTATTTGCCATTCGCACTAACTATGGCTACACCTTC
CDR3 protein: CASSQLFAIRTNYGYTF

V gene: TRBV11-3
D gene: -
J gene: TRBJ1-4
clone size: -
CDR3 DNA: TGTGCCAGCAGCTCACAGGGTTCAACTAATGAAAAACTGTTTTTT
CDR3 protein: CASSSQGSTNEKLFF